The entry that follows covers one T cell receptor (beta chain) sequence. The antigen is undetermined. The sample is drawn from a study of long-term antiretroviral therapy in people with HIV. General study points: Those clones which expanded before ART made up the dominant part of the repertoire at all time points.

immunoSEQ v3.0 was run at survey level. Sequencing was designed to cover roughly 40,000-55,000 T-cell genomes in each sample. Sequencing used immunoSEQ multiplex PCR; TCRdb keeps in-frame clones, though not all of them. The data show roughly 17,000 clones, less than 80% seen once. V shed 2 bases, J shed 0 bases, and the junction held 5 bases outside the gene matches. The CDR3 extends over 17 amino acids. Germline V gene lookup returns CDR1 LNHNV and CDR2 YYDKDF (reference sequence). The receptor was isolated from a woman aged 45 to 65 with HIV. This sample comprised unsorted PBMCs, obtained 0.3 years after starting antiretroviral therapy. The genes are TRBV15 and TRBJ2-2, with 8 bases lining up with TRBD1. CDR3: CATSRRRDRSNTGELFF. In nucleotides, the CDR3 is TGTGCCACCAGCAGACGCCGGGACAGGTCGAACACCGGGGAGCTGTTTTTT.